A single sample gave rise to the 21 T cell receptor beta chains below, sequenced in a study of cytomegalovirus exposure and HLA in healthy donors. PCR primers comprised 60 Vbeta and 13 Jbeta primers. Using immunoSEQ multiplex PCR, the repertoire was profiled, and TCRdb retains in-frame clones only, with some absent. The sample totals just over 80,000 clones. The specimen was PBMCs. All receptors derive from a woman between 25 and 40 years old in good health and CMV-seronegative.

J is TRBJ1-2 and V is TRBV11-2; D uncertain. This CDR3 has 14 amino acids. CDR1 is SGHAT, CDR2 FQNNGV, per germline. Between the trimmed V and J ends, which lost 1 base and 2 bases, there was a span of 8 bases. Here the CDR3 reads CASSLVAGNYGYTF. CDR3 nucleotide sequence: TGTGCCAGCAGCTTAGTTGCGGGAAACTATGGCTACACCTTC.

The J gene is TRBJ2-3, the V gene TRBV27, with 7 bases lining up with TRBD2. The V and J ends lost 2 bases and 1 base, in that order; junction bases with no gene match: 0. Per the germline V gene, CDR1 is MNHEY and CDR2 is SMNVEV (reference sequence). CDR3 length: 14 residues. This chain's CDR3 is CASSLAGGTDTQYF. The CDR3 region has the DNA TGTGCCAGCAGTTTAGCGGGAGGCACAGATACGCAGTATTTT.

The chain employs TRBV4-2 and TRBJ2-5; D is undetermined. The DNA end favors TRBJ2-7, so the J call may be wrong. The CDR3 spans 14 residues. Germline assignment: CDR1 LGHNA and CDR2 YNFKEQ. The CDR3 spells CASSQQSSSYEQYF. The CDR3 DNA follows: TGTGCCAGCAGCCAACAATCGAGCTCCTACGAGCAGTACTTC.

The chain carries TRBV19 and TRBJ2-1; 8 nucleotides line up with TRBD2. The CDR3 has 18 amino acids. J gave up 3 bases and V 0 bases, and 10 bases lay outside the gene matches. CDR1 LNHDA and CDR2 SQIVND come from the germline V gene (reference sequence). CDR3 coding DNA: TGTGCCAGTAGTATAGAGGCCCCGGGGGCGGGGGGCTACAATGAGCAGTTCTTC. Translating it yields CASSIEAPGAGGYNEQFF.

The chain is built from TRBV27 and TRBJ2-7; 7 bases match TRBD1. The V and J ends lost 5 bases and 3 bases, in that order; junction bases with no gene match: 10. Germline V gene sequence: CDR1 MNHEY, CDR2 SMNVEV (reference sequence). The CDR3 loop spans 15 amino acids. The CDR3 region has the DNA TGTGCCAGCAGTCCCGACAGGGTACCTTTCTACGAGCAGTACTTC. Protein: CASSPDRVPFYEQYF.

This CDR3 reads CASSLGRGANYGYTF. The CDR3 DNA follows: TGCGCCAGCAGCTTGGGGCGAGGAGCTAACTATGGCTACACCTTC. The V call is TRBV5-1, the J call TRBJ1-2; D is uncertain. This CDR3 is built from 15 residues. Trimming stripped 0 bases from V and 0 bases from J, with 9 bases between. The V gene's germline CDR1 is SGHRS and CDR2 YFSETQ. Together with reference TRBV5-1 and TRBJ1-2, the CDR3 gives the full variable domain: KAGVTQTPRYLIKTRGQQVTLSCSPISGHRSVSWYQQTPGQGLQFLFEYFSETQRNKGNFPGRFSGRQFSNSRSEMNVSTLELGDSALYLCASSLGRGANYGYTFGSGTRLTVV.

The chain links TRBV4-1 to TRBJ2-7; TRBD1 aligns across 7 bases. The CDR3 length is 17 residues. Losses at the gene ends were 1 base for V and 0 bases for J; bases not matched to a gene: 9. Germline lookup yields CDR1 MGHRA and CDR2 YSYEKL. The DNA of the CDR3 is TGCGCCAGCAGCCAAGTTGAAGGAACAGGGGTCTCCTACGAGCAGTACTTC. Translated: CASSQVEGTGVSYEQYF.

The chain uses TRBV27 and TRBJ1-1; D is perhaps TRBD1 (6 bases). This CDR3 has 16 residues. Germline values: CDR1 MNHEY, CDR2 SMNVEV (reference sequence). The germline V and J ends were trimmed by 5 bases and 0 bases, with 16 bases remaining between them. Here the CDR3 DNA reads TGTGCCAGCAGTCCCGGGGCAGGGGTATTGAACACTGAAGCTTTCTTT. This sequence encodes CASSPGAGVLNTEAFF.

The rearrangement links TRBV14 to TRBJ2-5, with D maybe TRBD1 (5 bases). CDR3 length: 16 residues. Trimming pared 1 base from V and 0 bases from J, leaving 12 bases between. Germline V gene data show CDR1 as SGHDN and CDR2 as FVKESK. CDR3 nucleotide sequence: TGTGCCAGCAGCCAAGGGTCCAGGGCAAACCAAGAGACCCAGTACTTC. This gives the protein CASSQGSRANQETQYF. Supplemented by reference TRBV14 and TRBJ2-5, the full variable domain reads EAGVTQFPSHSVIEKGQTVTLRCDPISGHDNLYWYRRVMGKEIKFLLHFVKESKQDESGMPNNRFLAERTGGTYSTLKVQPAELEDSGVYFCASSQGSRANQETQYFGPGTRLLVL.

The V gene is TRBV5-5, the J gene TRBJ2-7; possibly TRBD1 for D (6 bases). Germline-derived CDR1 and CDR2 are SGHKS and YYEKEE (reference sequence). The CDR3 is made up of 15 amino acids. Trimming shortened V by 2 bases and J by 5 bases, and 17 bases separated the two germline ends. The CDR3 protein is CASSLGGKVRNEQYF. CDR3 nucleotides: TGTGCCAGCAGCTTAGGGGGAAAAGTCCGAAACGAGCAGTACTTC.

This rearrangement joins TRBV30 to TRBJ1-2, with D possibly matching TRBD1 (5 bases). Germline assignment: CDR1 GTSNPN and CDR2 SVGIG (reference sequence). Trimming left V 3 bases short and J 4 bases short, with 12 bases between. The CDR3 is made up of 13 amino acids. The DNA for the CDR3 is TGTGCCTGGAGGCGACAGTCGACCTATGGCTACACCTTC. Protein product: CAWRRQSTYGYTF. The full variable domain, in which reference TRBV30 and TRBJ1-2 provide the parts outside the CDR3, is SQTIHQWPATLVQPVGSPLSLECTVEGTSNPNLYWYRQAAGRGLQLLFYSVGIGQISSEVPQNLSASRPQDRQFILSSKKLLLSDSGFYLCAWRRQSTYGYTFGSGTRLTVV.

This chain links TRBV4-2 with TRBJ2-1, with D perhaps TRBD2 (6 bases). V lost 4 bases, J lost 0 bases, and 16 bases lay in between. This CDR3 region has 17 residues. From germline, CDR1 is LGHNA and CDR2 YNFKEQ. Here the CDR3 DNA reads TGTGCCAGCAGCCCTTCTTCTAGCGCTAGCTCCTACAATGAGCAGTTCTTC. It encodes CASSPSSSASSYNEQFF.

This chain uses TRBV29-1 with TRBJ2-1; D uncertain. From germline, CDR1 is SQVTM and CDR2 ANQGSEA. CDR3 length: 14 residues. V was clipped by 7 bases and J by 8 bases, with 21 bases between them. The CDR3, as DNA: TGCAGCGCGAGTTTCTGGTCCCCGATGGATGAGCAGTTCTTC. As protein: CSASFWSPMDEQFF.

The chain has TRBV19 and TRBJ1-2; D call uncertain. V was shortened by 4 bases and J by 0 bases, with 9 bases between the two germline ends. This CDR3 has 14 amino acids. The germline gives CDR1 LNHDA, CDR2 SQIVND (reference sequence). In DNA, the CDR3 is TGTGCCAGTAGTAACCGGGGATCTAACTATGGCTACACCTTC. This translates into CASSNRGSNYGYTF.

This sequence joins TRBV18 and TRBJ1-4; 10 positions match TRBD1. This CDR3 contains 14 residues. Germline V lookup: CDR1 KGHSH, CDR2 LQKENI. V lost 4 bases and J lost 7; bases outside the gene matches: 3. The CDR3, as DNA: TGTGCCAGCTCACGACAGGGGGCGAGTGAAAAACTGTTTTTT. Its protein product is CASSRQGASEKLFF.

V is TRBV1 and J is TRBJ1-1; whether TRBD1, the table's D call, matches the DNA was not checked. TRBV1 is tagged as a pseudogene. This CDR3 has 15 amino acids. The CDR3 loop reads CTSSHLQTGEPEAFF. In nucleotides, the CDR3 is TGCACCAGCAGCCATCTCCAGACAGGGGAGCCTGAAGCTTTCTTT.

V and J are TRBV29-1 and TRBJ2-3; D perhaps matches TRBD1 (6 bases). Germline V gene sequence: CDR1 SQVTM, CDR2 ANQGSEA. There are 15 residues in the CDR3. V lost 5 bases to trimming and J lost 0 bases, with 15 bases between them. CDR3 in amino acids: CSVQRQETSTDTQYF. The CDR3 nucleotides read TGCAGCGTTCAAAGACAGGAGACTAGCACAGATACGCAGTATTTT.

The CDR3 protein is CASSLGSWEKLFF. The CDR3 nucleotides are TGTGCCAGCAGCTTAGGCAGTTGGGAAAAACTGTTTTTT. This sequence joins TRBV7-2 and TRBJ1-4; no clear D. The V end lost 1 base, the J end lost 8 bases, and 8 bases lay between the germline ends. The CDR3 consists of 13 residues. Germline CDR1 SGHTA, CDR2 FQGNSA.

The chain employs TRBV5-1 and TRBJ2-1; D remains ambiguous. The V gene lost 3 bases and the J gene lost 0 bases, with 10 bases spanning the gap. Germline loops: CDR1 SGHRS, CDR2 YFSETQ. CDR3 length: 15 amino acids. DNA of the CDR3: TGCGCCAGCAGCTCCGGTGAGGTCTCCTACAATGAGCAGTTCTTC. This encodes CASSSGEVSYNEQFF. Full variable domain (outside the CDR3, taken from reference TRBV5-1 and TRBJ2-1): KAGVTQTPRYLIKTRGQQVTLSCSPISGHRSVSWYQQTPGQGLQFLFEYFSETQRNKGNFPGRFSGRQFSNSRSEMNVSTLELGDSALYLCASSSGEVSYNEQFFGPGTRLTVL.

The chain joins TRBV11-2 to TRBJ2-1; 10 bases fit TRBD2. This CDR3 region has 15 residues. J lost 7 bases, V lost 4 bases, and 7 bases had no gene match. CDR1 SGHAT and CDR2 FQNNGV come from the germline V gene. CDR3 in DNA: TGTGCCAGCAGCTCTAGCGGGAGTTTGCGGAATGAGCAGTTCTTC. Amino acids: CASSSSGSLRNEQFF.

As for this clone: One end of the junction is discordant with germline, which a read error may explain. The chain uses TRBV6-1 and TRBJ1-1; unclear D gene. The CDR3 runs to 14 residues. Germline V gene lookup returns CDR1 MNHNS and CDR2 SASEGT. CDR3 DNA sequence: TGTGCCAGCAGGTTCACAGAAAGGAACACTGAAGATTTCTTT. The encoded protein is CASRFTERNTEDFF.